A selection of T cell receptor beta chains follows, all from one sample in a study of blood T cell repertoires in COVID-19. Libraries were prepared by immunoSEQ multiplex PCR; TCRdb keeps only in-frame clonotypes and omits some of them. The sample contains about 120,000 clones, approximately 83% of which appear only once. The specimen was peripheral blood. These receptors all come from a man at least 80 years old with acute or convalescent COVID-19. CDR3s include the opening cysteine and the closing phenylalanine or tryptophan. A D gene is named only where the DNA matches it firmly. Some rows mark clone size as missing; the rest say once, few, many or name a class of expanded clone.

V gene,J gene,clone size,CDR3 length,D gene,CDR3 protein,CDR3 DNA
TRBV7-8,TRBJ1-1,NA,15,NA,CASSLQVGPNTEAFF,TGTGCCAGCAGCTTACAAGTGGGGCCGAACACTGAAGCTTTCTTT
TRBV5-4,TRBJ1-4,NA,19,TRBD1,CASSLQQGAATTAIEKLFF,TGTGCCAGCAGCTTGCAACAGGGGGCGGCTACTACGGCAATCGAAAAACTGTTTTTT
TRBV7-2,TRBJ1-5,NA,16,TRBD1,CASSLGTGVSNQPQHF,TGTGCCAGCAGCTTGGGGACAGGGGTCAGCAATCAGCCCCAGCATTTT
TRBV5-4,TRBJ2-3,NA,15,NA,CASSLELSRTDTQYF,TGTGCCAGCAGCTTGGAGCTCTCGCGCACAGATACGCAGTATTTT
TRBV14,TRBJ1-1,NA,15,TRBD1,CASSPDRDSDTEAFF,TGTGCCAGCAGCCCCGACCGGGACAGCGACACTGAAGCTTTCTTT
TRBV11-3,TRBJ2-7,NA,15,TRBD2,CASSISGGSTYEQYF,TGTGCCAGCAGCATAAGCGGGGGGTCTACCTACGAGCAGTACTTC
TRBV18,TRBJ2-7,NA,12,NA,CASSPTVYEQYF,TGTGCCAGCTCACCAACGGTTTACGAGCAGTACTTC
TRBV7-9,TRBJ2-3,NA,16,TRBD1,CASSPKRGLGTDTQYF,TGTGCCAGCAGCCCGAAGAGGGGGCTAGGCACAGATACGCAGTATTTT
TRBV19,TRBJ2-7,NA,13,TRBD1,CASGQVGTYEQYF,TGTGCCAGTGGACAGGTGGGGACCTACGAGCAGTACTTC
TRBV6-4,TRBJ2-1,NA,19,NA,CASSTPGLTFKPSRCEQFF,TGTGCCAGCAGTACCCCGGGACTGACCTTTAAGCCATCAAGGTGCGAGCAGTTCTTC
TRBV4-2,TRBJ2-3,NA,17,TRBD1,CASSQPIRDRGADTQYF,TGTGCCAGCAGCCAACCTATAAGGGACAGGGGCGCAGATACGCAGTATTTT
TRBV6-5,TRBJ1-2,NA,13,TRBD1,CASRTGGANGYTF,TGTGCCAGCAGGACAGGGGGCGCAAATGGCTACACCTTC
TRBV5-1,TRBJ2-3,NA,15,TRBD2,CASSLPAGDTDTQYF,TGCGCCAGCAGCTTGCCAGCGGGAGACACAGATACGCAGTATTTT
TRBV6-5,TRBJ1-2,NA,14,TRBD1,CASTEVQGSGGYTF,TGTGCCAGCACCGAAGTACAGGGGTCTGGTGGCTACACCTTC
TRBV6-2/TRBV6-3,TRBJ1-2,NA,16,TRBD1,CASSYFAQGARIGYTF,TGTGCCAGCAGTTACTTCGCTCAGGGGGCGCGAATCGGCTACACCTTC
TRBV13,TRBJ1-6,once,16,NA,CASSLYRGSDNSPLHF,TGTGCCAGCAGCTTATATAGGGGTAGTGATAATTCACCCCTCCACTTT
TRBV18,TRBJ2-7,NA,15,NA,CASSPQGVTSYEQYF,TGTGCCAGCTCACCGCAGGGCGTCACCTCCTACGAGCAGTACTTC
TRBV10-2,TRBJ1-1,NA,17,NA,CASSEAGYAPMNTEAFF,TGCGCCAGCAGTGAGGCAGGGTATGCGCCTATGAACACTGAAGCTTTCTTT
TRBV5-6,TRBJ2-7,NA,13,NA,CASSLRSSYEQYF,TGTGCCAGCAGCTTGAGGAGCTCCTACGAGCAGTACTTC
TRBV27,TRBJ1-2,once,12,NA,CASRGAPYGYTF,TGTGCCAGCAGGGGGGCCCCTTATGGCTACACCTTC
TRBV5-6,TRBJ1-5,NA,13,TRBD1,CASGQGAQQPQHF,TGTGCCAGCGGACAGGGGGCACAGCAGCCCCAGCATTTT
TRBV15,TRBJ1-1,NA,13,TRBD1,CATTGQGTYEAFF,TGTGCCACCACTGGACAGGGTACTTATGAAGCTTTCTTT
TRBV3-1/TRBV3-2,TRBJ1-5,NA,14,TRBD1,CASSPGTGGQPQHF,TGTGCCAGCAGTCCCGGGACAGGGGGTCAGCCCCAGCATTTT
TRBV9,TRBJ2-1,NA,13,TRBD2,CASSVGGGNEQFF,TGTGCCAGCAGCGTAGGGGGAGGGAATGAGCAGTTCTTC
TRBV11-2,TRBJ1-6,once,16,NA,CASSLDHRQYNSPLHF,TGTGCCAGCAGCTTAGATCACAGACAGTATAATTCACCCCTCCACTTT
TRBV3-1/TRBV3-2,TRBJ1-4,NA,13,NA,CASSQVGGEKLFF,TGTGCCAGCAGCCAAGTCGGCGGGGAAAAACTGTTTTTT
TRBV6-2/TRBV6-3,TRBJ2-2,NA,13,NA,CASSYTHTGELFF,TGTGCCAGCAGTTACACACACACCGGGGAGCTGTTTTTT
TRBV5-4,TRBJ1-4,NA,13,NA,CASRRGLDEKLFF,TGTGCCAGCAGACGAGGGTTGGATGAAAAACTGTTTTTT
TRBV10-3,TRBJ2-1,NA,16,TRBD1,CAISSDTGGSYNEQFF,TGTGCCATCAGTTCCGACACAGGGGGCTCCTACAATGAGCAGTTCTTC
TRBV3-1/TRBV3-2,TRBJ2-1,NA,17,TRBD2,CASSPQLAVEPYNEQFF,TGTGCCAGCAGCCCCCAACTAGCGGTCGAGCCCTACAATGAGCAGTTCTTC
TRBV4-1,TRBJ1-1,NA,16,NA,CASSQAVRGAGTEAFF,TGCGCCAGCAGCCAAGCGGTCCGGGGGGCCGGTACTGAAGCTTTCTTT
TRBV4-1,TRBJ2-3,NA,14,TRBD1,CASSIQGVGDTQYF,TGCGCCAGCAGCATTCAGGGGGTCGGTGATACGCAGTATTTT
TRBV5-6,TRBJ1-2,few,15,TRBD1,CASRTGQGAWGGYTF,TGTGCCAGCAGAACTGGACAGGGGGCTTGGGGTGGCTACACCTTC
TRBV6-5,TRBJ2-3,NA,16,NA,CASSSIPSGGTDTQYF,TGTGCCAGCAGTTCAATCCCTTCGGGGGGCACAGATACGCAGTATTTT
TRBV7-9,TRBJ1-1,NA,15,NA,CASSPFRGTAAEAFF,TGTGCCAGCAGCCCTTTCCGGGGTACCGCGGCTGAAGCTTTCTTT
TRBV5-1,TRBJ2-5,NA,16,NA,CASSLAGTGLHGSQYF,TGCGCCAGCAGCTTGGCCGGGACGGGACTCCACGGGTCCCAGTACTTC
TRBV10-1,TRBJ1-6,NA,13,NA,CASSAGVQSPLHF,TGCGCCAGCAGTGCGGGGGTTCAGTCACCCCTCCACTTT
TRBV19,TRBJ1-2,NA,11,NA,CASGGGNGYTF,TGTGCCTCCGGCGGGGGTAATGGCTACACCTTC
TRBV30,TRBJ2-5,NA,15,TRBD2,CAWKLGLAGVETQYF,TGTGCCTGGAAGCTCGGACTAGCGGGAGTGGAGACCCAGTACTTC
TRBV6-2/TRBV6-3,TRBJ2-1,NA,14,TRBD2,CASSLAGEVNEQFF,TGTGCCAGCAGTTTAGCGGGAGAGGTGAATGAGCAGTTCTTC
TRBV6-5,TRBJ1-4,NA,14,TRBD1,CASRVTGGNEKLFF,TGTGCCAGCAGGGTGACAGGGGGTAATGAAAAACTGTTTTTT
TRBV5-1,TRBJ1-4,once,15,NA,CASSLSGQTNEKLFF,TGCGCCAGCAGCTTGAGTGGACAAACGAATGAAAAACTGTTTTTT
TRBV5-5,TRBJ1-1,NA,13,NA,CASSLLSNTEAFF,TGTGCCAGCAGCCTTCTATCGAACACTGAAGCTTTCTTT
TRBV27,TRBJ2-7,NA,15,NA,CASSSGTPASYEQYF,TGTGCCAGCAGTTCCGGGACACCTGCCTCCTACGAGCAGTACTTC
TRBV7-3,TRBJ2-2,NA,14,NA,CASSYTDGAGELFF,TGTGCCAGCAGCTATACCGACGGGGCCGGGGAGCTGTTTTTT
TRBV7-3,TRBJ1-2,NA,13,TRBD1,CASSSGTGGGYTF,TGTGCCAGCAGCTCCGGGACAGGGGGCGGCTACACCTTC
TRBV4-1,TRBJ2-7,once,15,TRBD1,CASSPGWTGAYEQYF,TGCGCCAGCAGCCCAGGTTGGACAGGGGCCTACGAGCAGTACTTC
TRBV18,TRBJ1-2,NA,15,TRBD1,CASSPRQGVENGYTF,TGTGCCAGCTCACCGCGGCAGGGGGTAGAGAATGGCTACACCTTC
TRBV19,TRBJ2-1,NA,15,TRBD2,CASTRSGSLNNEQFF,TGTGCCAGTACGCGGAGCGGGAGTCTCAACAATGAGCAGTTCTTC
TRBV6-5,TRBJ1-1,NA,14,NA,CASSPQGRVAEAFF,TGTGCCAGCAGTCCGCAGGGTAGGGTTGCTGAAGCTTTCTTT
TRBV5-4,TRBJ2-1,once,16,TRBD2,CASSSRVTSGGNEQFF,TGTGCCAGCAGCTCCCGGGTGACTAGCGGGGGGAATGAGCAGTTCTTC
TRBV24-1,TRBJ2-7,NA,15,TRBD2,CATSDKGGSRGEQYF,TGTGCCACCAGTGATAAGGGCGGGAGCCGGGGGGAGCAGTACTTC
TRBV9,TRBJ1-1,NA,18,NA,CASSASVSGLYGDTEAFF,TGTGCCAGCAGCGCCTCAGTTTCGGGTTTATATGGCGACACTGAAGCTTTCTTT
TRBV16,TRBJ1-2,NA,12,TRBD1,CASSRDSYGYTF,TGTGCCAGCAGCCGGGACAGCTATGGCTACACCTTC
TRBV28,TRBJ1-2,NA,14,NA,CASSFPGLITGYTF,TGTGCCAGCAGTTTCCCGGGACTAATAACGGGCTACACCTTC
TRBV24-1,TRBJ2-2,NA,15,NA,CATSAAGAPTGELFF,TGTGCCACCAGTGCGGCAGGGGCCCCCACCGGGGAGCTGTTTTTT
TRBV7-2,TRBJ2-7,NA,14,TRBD2,CASRQAAGVHEQYF,TGTGCCAGCAGACAGGCAGCGGGAGTCCACGAGCAGTACTTC
TRBV12-3/TRBV12-4,TRBJ1-2,NA,12,NA,CASSLDRNGYTF,TGTGCCAGCAGCCTGGACAGAAATGGCTACACCTTC